The 8 T cell receptor beta chains in this list originate from one sample, sequenced in a study of blood T cell repertoires in COVID-19. Method: immunoSEQ multiplex PCR; TCRdb's copy keeps in-frame clones and lacks some. The sample gives about 80,000 clones, around four fifths of which show up once; around 36% is in the top ten. Sequences were obtained from peripheral blood. The receptors were gathered from a man at least 80 years old with active or convalescent COVID-19.

In nucleotides, the CDR3 is TGTGCCAGCAGGCAAGCGGGCACCGGGGAGCTGTTTTTT. Residues: CASRQAGTGELFF. The chain uses TRBV6-5 and TRBJ2-2; weak D call: TRBD2 (6 bases). Trimming took off 6 bases at V and 4 bases at J, with 9 bases between the two ends. Germline V gives CDR1 MNHEY, CDR2 SVGAGI. This CDR3 region has 13 residues.

This chain joins TRBV28 and TRBJ2-1; possibly TRBD1 for D (5 bases). Trimming left V 6 bases short and J 4 bases short, with 16 bases between. CDR3 length equals 15 residues. The germline gives CDR1 MDHEN, CDR2 SYDVKM. The CDR3 protein is CASRINRHFYNEQFF. CDR3 nucleotides: TGTGCCAGCAGGATAAACAGGCACTTTTACAATGAGCAGTTCTTC. The variable domain in full, completed from reference TRBV28 and TRBJ2-1, reads DVKVTQSSRYLVKRTGEKVFLECVQDMDHENMFWYRQDPGLGLRLIYFSYDVKMKEKGDIPEGYSVSREKKERFSLILESASTNQTSMYLCASRINRHFYNEQFFGPGTRLTVL.

This clone was observed a handful of times. The chain is built from TRBV7-2 and TRBJ1-5, with TRBD1 matching over 9 bases. Germline CDR1 is SGHTA and CDR2 is FQGNSA. The CDR3 is made up of 16 amino acids. The ends lost 0 bases at V and 3 bases at J; junction bases unmatched: 3. The CDR3 region is CASSLAGTGINQPQHF. For the CDR3, the DNA is TGTGCCAGCAGCTTAGCAGGGACAGGGATCAATCAGCCCCAGCATTTT.

This chain joins TRBV11-2 and TRBJ2-7; TRBD1 is a possible D gene (6 bases). V lost 1 base and J 3 bases, leaving 10 bases between the germline ends. Germline CDR1 is SGHAT and CDR2 is FQNNGV. This CDR3 region has 14 residues. The CDR3 loop is CASSLGGHFYEQYF. The CDR3 nucleotides read TGTGCCAGCAGCTTAGGGGGGCACTTCTACGAGCAGTACTTC. Full variable domain (rest looked up from reference TRBV11-2 and TRBJ2-7): EAGVAQSPRYKIIEKRQSVAFWCNPISGHATLYWYQQILGQGPKLLIQFQNNGVVDDSQLPKDRFSAERLKGVDSTLKIQPAKLEDSAVYLCASSLGGHFYEQYFGPGTRLTVT.

This clone occurred once. The rearrangement uses TRBV4-2 and TRBJ2-4, with 9 bases fitting TRBD2. CDR3 length: 16 residues. The germline CDR1 and CDR2 sequences are LGHNA and YNFKEQ. The V gene end was trimmed by 0 bases and the J gene end by 3 bases; junction bases not matched to a gene: 3. The CDR3 sequence is CASSQDETSGKNIQYF. Written as DNA, the CDR3 is TGTGCCAGCAGCCAAGATGAGACTAGCGGCAAAAACATTCAGTACTTC.

The chain links TRBV6-1 to TRBJ1-1; D is perhaps TRBD1 (6 bases). CDR1 MNHNS and CDR2 SASEGT come from the germline V gene. CDR3 size: 15 residues. V was trimmed by 4 bases and J by 4 bases, leaving 16 bases between them. The CDR3 protein is CASSAITETGTEAFF. DNA for the CDR3: TGTGCCAGCAGTGCGATTACAGAGACAGGCACTGAAGCTTTCTTT.

The chain is built from TRBV5-5 and TRBJ1-2; the match to TRBD1 covers 9 bases. Germline CDR1 and CDR2: SGHKS and YYEKEE (reference sequence). The CDR3 has 15 amino acids. Germline trimming cut 0 bases from V and 2 bases from J; bases unmatched to any gene: 2. The CDR3 region is CASSLGGQGNYGYTF. The DNA of the CDR3 is TGTGCCAGCAGCTTGGGAGGACAGGGGAACTATGGCTACACCTTC.

This sequence joins TRBV14 and TRBJ1-1; no definite D call. The germline gives CDR1 SGHDN, CDR2 FVKESK. The CDR3 contains 14 residues. V lost 1 base, J lost 8 bases, and 14 bases lay in between. The CDR3 coding sequence is TGTGCCAGCAGCCAAGGTAGAGCCGGGTCGGAAGCTTTCTTT. This translates into CASSQGRAGSEAFF.